A selection of T cell receptor beta chains follows, all from one sample in a study of T-cell reconstitution after alpha-beta-depleted transplantation in children. TCRdb used MiXCR to reprocess the PCR reads, holding one entry per CDR3 protein. The sample lists some 200,000 distinct CDR3 sequences, approximately 9.5% seen once, with less than 8% in the top ten. Sequencing used PBMCs from the stem cell graft donor, obtained from the stem cell graft. These TCRs come from a human donor who donated a stem cell graft to a child with acute lymphoblastic leukemia. Each CDR3 is given with its conserved first and last residue. D genes are given only for firm matches. Clone size is given for some rows only: seen once, a few or many times, or a class if the clone is expanded.

J gene,clone size,D gene,V gene,CDR3 DNA,CDR3 protein
TRBJ1-5,few,.,TRBV7-9,TGTGCCAGCAGCTTATTAGAAAATCAGCCCCAGCATTTT,CASSLLENQPQHF
TRBJ2-5,few,.,TRBV18,TGTGCCAGCTCACCACGGACTCCTGAGACCCAGTACTTC,CASSPRTPETQYF
TRBJ1-5,many,.,TRBV7-2,TGTGCCAGCAGCTTATTTCCAGGGTTTTATCAGCCCCAGCATTTT,CASSLFPGFYQPQHF
TRBJ2-2,.,.,TRBV5-1,TGCGCCAGCAGCTTAGCCGGGCCCGAGAACACCGGGGAGCTGTTTTTT,CASSLAGPENTGELFF
TRBJ1-5,.,TRBD1,TRBV12-3/TRBV12-4,TGTGCCAGCAGCTCGTCGGACAGGGACAATCAGCCCCAGCATTTT,CASSSSDRDNQPQHF
TRBJ1-1,.,TRBD1,TRBV19,TGTGCCAGTCTCAATAAGCCGGGACAGGGCCAAACTGAAGCTTTCTTT,CASLNKPGQGQTEAFF
TRBJ2-1,many,.,TRBV5-1,TGCGCCAGCAGCTTGGTCCGTAGTCGTGACAATGAGCAGTTCTTC,CASSLVRSRDNEQFF
TRBJ1-1,.,TRBD1,TRBV5-1,TGCGCCAGCAGCCCCGGACAGGACAGAGGCAAAGCTTTCTTT,CASSPGQDRGKAFF
TRBJ2-7,many,.,TRBV5-1,TGCGCCAGCAGCTTTAATACGGGGGAAAGGATATACGAGCAGTACTTC,CASSFNTGERIYEQYF
TRBJ2-3,many,.,TRBV6-5,TGTGCCAGCAGCCTTCCAGGGATCACAGATACGCAGTATTTT,CASSLPGITDTQYF
TRBJ2-2,few,.,TRBV29-1,TGCGGAGCCGCCGAGGGTACCGGGGAGCTGTTTTTT,CGAAEGTGELFF
TRBJ1-3,many,.,TRBV27,TGTGCCAGCAGTCCCCTTTTCGGAGGAAACACCATATATTTT,CASSPLFGGNTIYF
TRBJ2-7,few,.,TRBV20-1,TGCAGTGCTGGACGAAGGCCCGACAGTTCCTACGAGCAGTACTTC,CSAGRRPDSSYEQYF
TRBJ1-4,.,.,TRBV18,TGTGCCAGCTCCGCCTCGGATGTCGGAACTAATGAAAAACTGTTTTTT,CASSASDVGTNEKLFF
TRBJ1-2,.,.,TRBV5-3,TGTGCCAGAAGCCTTCGGGACGCCTACGGGGGCTACACCTTC,CARSLRDAYGGYTF
TRBJ1-2,.,.,TRBV4-1,TGCGCCAGCAGCCAAGTTGTAGGTCCGTTCGCTTACAGGGGCTACACCTTC,CASSQVVGPFAYRGYTF
TRBJ1-1,.,.,TRBV7-8,TGTGCCAGCAGCTTAGATGGAAGGGATGCTTTCTTT,CASSLDGRDAFF
TRBJ2-2,.,.,TRBV7-8,TGTGCCACTTCTCTGGGGGGGGCCAACACCGGGGAGCTGTTTTTT,CATSLGGANTGELFF
TRBJ2-3,few,TRBD2,TRBV20-1,TGCAGTGCAGCTCCTAGCGGGGGAAGTACAGATACGCAGTATTTT,CSAAPSGGSTDTQYF
TRBJ2-7,few,TRBD1,TRBV2,TGTGCCAGCAGAGGACAGGCGTCCTACGAGCAGTACTTC,CASRGQASYEQYF
TRBJ2-5,few,.,TRBV20-1,TGCAGTGCTACCTTGGTAGGCTTCGAAGAGACCCAGTACTTC,CSATLVGFEETQYF
TRBJ2-1,few,TRBD2,TRBV20-1,TGCAGTGCGAATCGATTAGCGGGGGGCCTCAATGAGCAGTTCTTC,CSANRLAGGLNEQFF
TRBJ2-1,many,.,TRBV5-1,TGCGCCAGCAGAAAAGGGGGGAACACCAACAATGAGCAGTTCTTC,CASRKGGNTNNEQFF
TRBJ2-2,few,.,TRBV14,TGTGCCAGCAGACCCAGGGTCACCGGGGAGCTGTTTTTT,CASRPRVTGELFF
TRBJ2-7,.,.,TRBV10-3,TGTGCCATCAGTGACCCCCCCGCGACAGGCGATTCCTACGAGCAGTACTTC,CAISDPPATGDSYEQYF
TRBJ1-2,.,.,TRBV5-4,TGTGCCAGCAGCTCGGAAAGTGTGGGGCCCCCGGGCTATGGCTACACCTTC,CASSSESVGPPGYGYTF
TRBJ2-1,.,TRBD2,TRBV7-2,TGTGCCAGCAGGGCTAGCGGGACCCAGTTCTTC,CASRASGTQFF
TRBJ1-1,.,TRBD1,TRBV5-1,TGCGCCAGCAGCTTGACGACAGGGGATGGAGCGGCTTTCTTT,CASSLTTGDGAAFF
TRBJ1-1,many,.,TRBV5-8,TGTGCCAGCAGCTTGTTTGGGGGCACTGAAGCTTTCTTT,CASSLFGGTEAFF
TRBJ1-1,few,.,TRBV7-8,TGTGCCAGCAGCTCTAGGGACACTTCCCCATTTTTGGAAGCTTTCTTT,CASSSRDTSPFLEAFF
TRBJ2-2,.,TRBD1,TRBV6-2/TRBV6-3,TGTGCCAGCAGACGGGACAGGAGCAGCACCGGGGAGCTGTTTTTT,CASRRDRSSTGELFF
TRBJ1-5,.,TRBD1,TRBV12-3/TRBV12-4,TGTGCCAGCAGCCGAGCCGGGACAGGGGCTAGTCAGCCCCAGCATTTT,CASSRAGTGASQPQHF
TRBJ2-3,.,.,TRBV20-1,TGCAGTGCAGGGGGGGGGTTCTCAGATACGCAGTATTTT,CSAGGGFSDTQYF
TRBJ1-1,few,TRBD1,TRBV6-6,TGTGCCAGCAGCGACAGGGGGTCCGACGCTTTCTTT,CASSDRGSDAFF
TRBJ2-7,.,TRBD1,TRBV7-6,TGTGCCAGCAGCCCCCCCCCGACAGGGGGGCGCTACGAGCAGTACTTC,CASSPPPTGGRYEQYF
TRBJ1-2,many,.,TRBV20-1,TGCAGTGCTAGAGTATGGAACACAACCAACTATGGCTACACCTTC,CSARVWNTTNYGYTF
TRBJ1-3,few,TRBD1,TRBV5-1,TGCGCCAGCAGCTCCAAGCAGGGGGCCGGAGGAAACACCATATATTTT,CASSSKQGAGGNTIYF
TRBJ2-1,few,.,TRBV3-1,TGTGCCAGCAGCCAAGAGACGTCAAAGCAGTTCTTC,CASSQETSKQFF
TRBJ2-5,few,TRBD2,TRBV18,TGTGCCAGCTCATCTAGCGGGGGACCTCCTGGAGAGACCCAGTACTTC,CASSSSGGPPGETQYF
TRBJ1-5,.,.,TRBV6-1,TGTGCCAGCAGCCGTGGACATTCCAATCAGCCCCAGCATTTT,CASSRGHSNQPQHF
TRBJ1-3,.,.,TRBV10-3,TGTGCCATCAGTGAGCCCGGGACTATTGGAAACACCATATATTTT,CAISEPGTIGNTIYF
TRBJ2-3,many,.,TRBV13,TGTGCCAGCAGCCCGGGGGTAGATACGCAGTATTTT,CASSPGVDTQYF
TRBJ1-2,many,.,TRBV11-2,TGTGCCAGCAGCCCCCCACCGGGGGCAAGTAACTATGGCTACACCTTC,CASSPPPGASNYGYTF
TRBJ2-2,few,.,TRBV10-3,TGTGCCATCAGTGAGTCGATCCGTCAAGGGGGATTCACCGGGGAGCTGTTTTTT,CAISESIRQGGFTGELFF
TRBJ1-1,once,.,TRBV4-2,TGTGCCAGCAGCCAAGCTGACCTGGGGGGCACTGAAGCTTTCTTT,CASSQADLGGTEAFF
TRBJ2-2,many,TRBD1,TRBV3-1,TGTGCCAGCAGCTCCGGACAGGGGGATGTCGGGGAGCTGTTTTTT,CASSSGQGDVGELFF
TRBJ2-1,many,TRBD1,TRBV27,TGTGCCAGCAGTTTAGGGACAGGGGCCTACAATGAGCAGTTCTTC,CASSLGTGAYNEQFF
TRBJ2-5,few,.,TRBV7-2,TGTGCCAGCAGCCGCCGGGGTGAGACCCAGTACTTC,CASSRRGETQYF
TRBJ1-2,many,.,TRBV2,TGTGCCAGCAGTGGCGACAGTTATGGCTACACCTTC,CASSGDSYGYTF
TRBJ2-1,.,.,TRBV5-1,TGCGCCAGCAGGGGGGGGACAGTCTCCTACAATGAGCAGTTCTTC,CASRGGTVSYNEQFF
TRBJ2-2,many,.,TRBV4-2,TGTGCCAGCAGTCCCCAGGGAGGGGAGCTGTTTTTT,CASSPQGGELFF
TRBJ1-1,few,TRBD1,TRBV5-1,TGCGCCAGCAGCACAGGCGGGACAGGGGGTGATAGAGCTTTCTTT,CASSTGGTGGDRAFF
TRBJ1-2,many,.,TRBV29-1,TGCAGCGTTGAAGACAGTATCTATGGCTACACCTTC,CSVEDSIYGYTF
TRBJ1-6,.,.,TRBV5-6,TGTGCCAGCAGCGGAGGACAGCGTATAACAAATTCACCCCTCCACTTT,CASSGGQRITNSPLHF
TRBJ1-6,many,TRBD1,TRBV12-3/TRBV12-4,TGTGCCAGCGGGACAGAGGATTCACCCCTCCACTTT,CASGTEDSPLHF
TRBJ1-1,many,.,TRBV12-3/TRBV12-4,TGTGCCAGCAGTCCAACCAACCACCGACCCGATGAAGCTTTCTTT,CASSPTNHRPDEAFF
TRBJ1-5,.,.,TRBV7-8,TGTGCCAGCAGCTTAGCGCTAGGGGTGGATCAGCCCCAGCATTTT,CASSLALGVDQPQHF
TRBJ2-3,few,.,TRBV5-1,TGCGCCAGCAGCCCAACCATGGGAGCAGATACGCAGTATTTT,CASSPTMGADTQYF
TRBJ1-1,few,.,TRBV29-1,TGCAGCGTAGGGGGGCGATTCACTGAAGCTTTCTTT,CSVGGRFTEAFF